The rows below give T cell receptor beta chains drawn from one sample of a study of T cell responses to AZD1222 COVID-19 vaccine. Sequencing was performed with immunoSEQ multiplex PCR; in TCRdb, only in-frame clones are kept and a portion is missing. The sample holds 90,000 to 120,000 clones, about 85% seen once. The input for sequencing was peripheral blood, taken 28 days after the second AZD1222 dose. The receptor source for this set is an adult who received the AZD1222 COVID-19 vaccine. Each CDR3 is given without its conserved first and last residue. Fields, in order: clone size, J gene, V gene, CDR3 protein. Only some rows state a clone size, as once, few, many or a class for expanded clones.

-,TRBJ1-2,TRBV5-1,ASSEGARDVLYGYT
-,TRBJ2-5,TRBV5-1,ASSLPGETQY
few,TRBJ1-2,TRBV3-1/TRBV3-2,ASSQGEGHRGYT
-,TRBJ2-1,TRBV19,ASTPRPGQRYNEQF
-,TRBJ1-2,TRBV6-5,ASTSGQVISYT
-,TRBJ1-5,TRBV27,ASSLSRAGQPQH
-,TRBJ2-7,TRBV7-2,ASSSSGQGTYEQY
-,TRBJ2-7,TRBV4-1,ASSLAGGVAYEQY
-,TRBJ2-1,TRBV18,ASSPRTGNEQF
-,TRBJ2-6,TRBV7-6,ASSSPPGAIVGSGANVLT
-,TRBJ2-2,TRBV28,ASSLPDARGLGGELF
-,TRBJ2-7,TRBV7-2,ASSPGTVSDKQY
few,TRBJ1-5,TRBV28,ASNKGSRQPQH
-,TRBJ1-1,TRBV6-5,ASSSRGTGGNTEAF
-,TRBJ2-2,TRBV10-3,ATSGQGPNTGELF
-,TRBJ2-5,TRBV27,ASSTAGVMEPQETQY
-,TRBJ2-1,TRBV10-3,AISESMVAGKGNEQF
once,TRBJ2-7,TRBV7-9,ASSLGGHSSYEQY
-,TRBJ2-6,TRBV19,ASSTVVSGANVLT
-,TRBJ1-6,TRBV11-3,ASSFGTANSPLH
-,TRBJ2-5,TRBV28,ASSLWNGKDRRHLQETQY
-,TRBJ1-3,TRBV20-1,SASTFSGNTIY
-,TRBJ2-2,TRBV24-1,ATSEVSGRVQSGELF
-,TRBJ1-5,TRBV19,ASSPDRGYGNQPQH
-,TRBJ2-2,TRBV28,ASSPLVRGTGELF
-,TRBJ2-7,TRBV9,ASSAGQGSTYEQY
-,TRBJ1-4,TRBV6-5,ASSYLEGGEKLF
-,TRBJ1-1,TRBV7-2,ASSWDRSNTEAF
-,TRBJ2-1,TRBV25-1,ASSGHNGTTSYNEQF
-,TRBJ1-1,TRBV3-1/TRBV3-2,ASSQDRAPVGTEAF
-,TRBJ1-4,TRBV4-1,ASSQDRGSYLLDEKLF
-,TRBJ2-3,TRBV5-5,ASSEARGIGSDTQY
-,TRBJ1-1,TRBV18,ASSPRLTEAF
-,TRBJ1-5,TRBV19,ASSLRGTVSNQPQH
-,TRBJ1-2,TRBV28,ASSGQHYGYT
once,TRBJ2-7,TRBV23-1,ASTDTSGLRHEQY
-,TRBJ2-4,TRBV28,AIAGSKLGKNIQY
-,TRBJ1-6,TRBV27,ASSFSGIYNSPLH
-,TRBJ1-1,TRBV6-6,ASSYRGNTEAF
-,TRBJ2-1,TRBV5-1,ASTKYTDGLYNEQF
-,TRBJ2-3,TRBV27,ASSGRTSGRADTQY
few,TRBJ2-4,TRBV6-5,ASSSGQGIKY
once,TRBJ2-7,TRBV7-9,ASSSQLGRYYEQY
-,TRBJ2-1,TRBV12-3/TRBV12-4,ASSFGGYNEQF
once,TRBJ2-1,TRBV19,ASSRVDNEQF
-,TRBJ2-3,TRBV9,ASSVATTSGRASTDTQY
-,TRBJ2-3,TRBV7-7,ASSLATADTQY
once,TRBJ2-3,TRBV18,ASSTGRVTDTQY